Shown below are 31 T cell receptor beta chains from a single sample sequenced in a study of CD8 T cells in ankylosing spondylitis. TCRdb reprocessed the 5' RACE reads with MiXCR, giving one entry per CDR3 protein. Of some 87,000 distinct CDR3 sequences listed, about 9.1% are singletons. Sequenced material: blood, either unsorted or a sorted T cell fraction (not recorded which). These receptors all come from a male donor with ankylosing spondylitis or in good health (not recorded which).

This clonotype was observed many times. This rearrangement joins TRBV5-1 to TRBJ2-2; no clear D gene. The V end lost 1 base, the J end lost 4 bases, and 11 bases lay between the germline ends. CDR1 SGHRS and CDR2 YFSETQ come from the germline V gene. This CDR3 contains 15 residues. The CDR3 nucleotides read TGCGCCAGCAGCTTGACCCCCGATGGCACCGGGGAGCTGTTTTTT. This gives the protein CASSLTPDGTGELFF.

This clonotype occurred a few times. V and J are TRBV7-9 and TRBJ1-1; D gene unclear. The CDR3 contains 14 residues. Trimming removed 7 bases at V and 1 base at J, with 13 bases between. Germline V gene lookup returns CDR1 SEHNR and CDR2 FQNEAQ (reference sequence). CDR3 in amino acids: CASTLWAGNTEAFF. CDR3 DNA: TGTGCCAGCACCCTCTGGGCGGGGAACACTGAAGCTTTCTTT.

This clonotype has ten or more counts. J is TRBJ1-1 and V is TRBV12-3 or TRBV12-4, with 9 bases that match TRBD1. J gave up 7 bases and V 7 bases, and 10 bases lay outside the gene matches. CDR3 length: 14 residues. CDR3 sequence: CASTKYTGGGEAFF. The CDR3 DNA sequence: TGTGCCAGCACCAAATATACAGGGGGCGGTGAAGCTTTCTTT.

This clonotype was recorded at least ten times. The V call is TRBV20-1, the J call TRBJ2-2; no reliable D call. Germline CDR1 is DFQATT and CDR2 is SNEGSKA (reference sequence). Trimming stripped 4 bases from V and 5 bases from J, with 5 bases between. The CDR3 has 11 amino acids. CDR3 residues: CSATRTGELFF. The DNA of the CDR3 is TGCAGTGCTACTAGGACCGGGGAGCTGTTTTTT.

This chain connects TRBV7-2 to TRBJ2-5, with D uncertain. The CDR3 is made up of 15 amino acids. From germline, CDR1 is SGHTA and CDR2 FQGNSA. V shed 2 bases and J shed 0 bases, with 10 bases lying between them. CDR3 sequence (DNA): TGTGCCAGCAGCTTATTCGGCCAGAACCAAGAGACCCAGTACTTC. Translation gives CASSLFGQNQETQYF.

This clonotype was observed at least ten times. The rearrangement joins TRBV6-5 to TRBJ2-1; a possible D gene is TRBD2 (6 bases). V was pared by 2 bases and J by 0 bases, with 14 bases between. Germline CDR1 and CDR2: MNHEY and SVGAGI. CDR3 size: 17 residues. The CDR3 DNA reads TGTGCCAGCAGTTACGCCCTGGCGGGGAGCTCCTACAATGAGCAGTTCTTC. Protein: CASSYALAGSSYNEQFF.

Many counts were recorded for this clonotype. The rearrangement uses TRBV24-1 and TRBJ2-3; possibly TRBD2 for D (5 bases). V lost 5 bases, J lost 2 bases, and 10 bases lay in between. The germline CDR1 and CDR2 sequences are KGHDR and SFDVKD. The CDR3 runs 14 residues. The CDR3 region has the DNA TGTGCCACCAGTGCGGGGAGTAACACAGATACGCAGTATTTT. Translating gives CATSAGSNTDTQYF.

This chain connects TRBV12-5 to TRBJ2-5; D gene uncertain. Trimming removed 7 bases from V and 2 bases from J, with 11 bases in between. The germline V gene encodes CDR1 LGHNT and CDR2 FRNRAP. The CDR3 length is 13 residues. The CDR3 DNA sequence: TGTGCTAGTGCGGGCTCTGAACAAGAGACCCAGTACTTC. It translates to CASAGSEQETQYF.

This clonotype was detected many times. The chain joins TRBV24-1 to TRBJ2-1; 9 bases align to TRBD2. CDR3 size: 18 residues. CDR1 and CDR2 (germline): KGHDR, SFDVKD. J was trimmed by 7 bases and V by 3 bases; bases with no gene match: 15. CDR3: CATSDTRGGGENRNEQFF. DNA of the CDR3: TGTGCCACCAGTGATACCCGTGGCGGGGGGGAGAATCGGAATGAGCAGTTCTTC.

This clonotype was recorded at least ten times. The J gene is TRBJ1-1, the V gene TRBV5-1; a weak D match, TRBD1 (5 bases). CDR1 is SGHRS and CDR2 is YFSETQ in the germline V gene. The germline V and J ends were trimmed by 0 bases and 11 bases, with 20 bases remaining between them. CDR3 length: 15 amino acids. CDR3 coding DNA: TGCGCCAGCAGCTTGGAACCCGGGACCTCCCGTTGGGCTTTCTTT. Translated: CASSLEPGTSRWAFF. Looking up the rest from reference TRBV5-1 and TRBJ1-1 gives the full variable domain: KAGVTQTPRYLIKTRGQQVTLSCSPISGHRSVSWYQQTPGQGLQFLFEYFSETQRNKGNFPGRFSGRQFSNSRSEMNVSTLELGDSALYLCASSLEPGTSRWAFFGQGTRLTVV.

As for this clonotype: This may stem from a read error, because a much larger clone lies one nucleotide away. The V gene is TRBV24-1, the J gene TRBJ2-1; 10 nucleotides agree with TRBD2. CDR1 and CDR2 (germline): KGHDR, SFDVKD. The CDR3 length is 14 residues. This CDR3 reads CAASDSGLAPRQFF. CDR3 nucleotide sequence: TGTGCCGCCAGTGATTCGGGACTAGCGCCTCGACAGTTCTTC.

The rearrangement joins TRBV5-1 to TRBJ2-3; TRBD1 aligns across 8 bases. The CDR3 length is 15 residues. Trimming cost V 0 bases and J 1 base; bases outside gene matches: 1. The germline V gene has CDR1 SGHRS and CDR2 YFSETQ. CDR3: CASSLEDRGTDTQYF. CDR3 sequence (DNA): TGCGCCAGCAGCTTGGAGGACAGGGGCACAGATACGCAGTATTTT.

This clonotype was picked up many times. V is TRBV29-1 and J is TRBJ1-1; tentatively, D is TRBD1 (5 bases). Germline CDR1 is SQVTM and CDR2 is ANQGSEA. The V gene lost 5 bases and the J gene lost 4 bases, with 20 bases spanning the gap. The CDR3 length is 15 residues. The CDR3 DNA sequence: TGCAGCGTTCGGGCCTCCTCCCTCGGGGCCACTGAAGCTTTCTTT. This codes for CSVRASSLGATEAFF.

This clonotype was seen at least ten times. This sequence joins TRBV20-1 and TRBJ2-7; D is uncertain. The V gene's germline CDR1 is DFQATT and CDR2 SNEGSKA (reference sequence). The CDR3 extends over 13 amino acids. The germline V and J ends were trimmed by 0 bases and 0 bases, with 6 bases remaining between them. The CDR3 bases are TGCAGTGCTAGAGAGAGCAGCTCCTACGAGCAGTACTTC. This gives the protein CSARESSSYEQYF.

This clonotype was counted many times. V usage is TRBV20-1 and J usage is TRBJ2-5; D tentatively reads TRBD1 or TRBD2 (6 bases each). Germline V CDR1 and CDR2: DFQATT, SNEGSKA (reference sequence). V was cut by 3 bases and J by 5 bases, with 16 bases left in between. The CDR3 runs to 14 residues. The CDR3 DNA reads as TGCAGTGCTAGCGGGGGCCGGAAGTCGGAGACCCAGTACTTC. This encodes CSASGGRKSETQYF.

This clonotype was detected many times. The chain combines TRBV6-2 or TRBV6-3 with TRBJ1-1; 7 bases match TRBD1. Germline V gene sequence: CDR1 MNHEY, CDR2 SVGEGT. The CDR3 extends over 14 amino acids. With 6 bases clipped from V and 1 base from J, the junction kept 5 bases outside the gene matches. DNA of the CDR3: TGTGCCAGCAGGGAGGGACAGCCGAACACTGAAGCTTTCTTT. This encodes CASREGQPNTEAFF.

This clonotype was recorded at least ten times. This chain uses TRBV5-1 with TRBJ2-3, with 9 bases identical to TRBD2. V shed 4 bases, J shed 0 bases, and the junction held 3 bases outside the gene matches. The germline CDR1 and CDR2 sequences are SGHRS and YFSETQ. The CDR3 runs to 15 residues. The CDR3 DNA reads TGCGCCAGCAGCCCAACTAGCGGGAGCACAGATACGCAGTATTTT. It specifies CASSPTSGSTDTQYF.

Ten or more counts support this clonotype. The chain combines TRBV6-5 with TRBJ2-3; 8 positions agree with TRBD1. The CDR3 has 15 residues. With 0 bases clipped from V and 6 bases from J, the junction kept 5 bases outside the gene matches. In germline, CDR1 is MNHEY, CDR2 SVGAGI. The CDR3 DNA reads as TGTGCCAGCAGTTACTCGGCAGGGGGCCAGGATACGCAGTATTTT. Translated: CASSYSAGGQDTQYF.

This clonotype was recorded at least ten times. The gene calls are TRBV4-2 and TRBJ2-3; 11 bases line up with TRBD2. V lost 5 bases and J lost 4; bases outside the gene matches: 11. CDR1 is LGHNA and CDR2 is YNFKEQ in the germline V gene. This CDR3 is 17 amino acids long. The DNA of the CDR3 is TGTGCCAGCAGCTACCTAAGGGTTAGCGGGGGGGCAGATACGCAGTATTTT. This encodes CASSYLRVSGGADTQYF.

This clonotype was counted many times. The chain recombines TRBV20-1 with TRBJ2-7, with D unclear. CDR1 DFQATT and CDR2 SNEGSKA come from the germline V gene (reference sequence). CDR3 length equals 14 residues. V dropped 5 bases and J dropped 0 bases, with 14 bases sitting between them. CDR3: CSAGALIDSYEQYF. The CDR3 coding sequence is TGCAGTGCTGGCGCCTTAATTGACTCCTACGAGCAGTACTTC.

This clonotype was found a few times. The rearrangement links TRBV28 to TRBJ2-7, with D hard to call. CDR3 length equals 15 residues. Germline V CDR1 and CDR2: MDHEN, SYDVKM. The germline V and J ends were trimmed by 2 bases and 7 bases, with 18 bases remaining between them. The CDR3 region has the DNA TGTGCCAGCAGTTTACCCAGTTACGGGCTCAAAGAGCAGTACTTC. Translated: CASSLPSYGLKEQYF.

This clonotype appeared many times. The CDR3 DNA reads as TGTGCCATCAGTGAGTCGGGCATCGGTCAGCCCCAGCATTTT. Its translation is CAISESGIGQPQHF. The chain uses TRBV10-3 and TRBJ1-5; D ambiguous. The CDR3 spans 14 residues. Between the trimmed V and J ends, which lost 0 bases and 6 bases, there was a span of 9 bases. The germline V gene has CDR1 ENHRY and CDR2 SYGVKD.

This clonotype showed up many times. The rearrangement uses TRBV20-1 and TRBJ1-2; no firm D call. V was trimmed by 5 bases and J by 8 bases, leaving 24 bases between them. The CDR3 is 15 amino acids. CDR1 DFQATT and CDR2 SNEGSKA come from the germline V gene (reference sequence). The CDR3, as DNA: TGCAGTGCTGCGGACGGGGTGGGCTACGCGGACGGCTACACCTTC. It codes for CSAADGVGYADGYTF.

Ten or more counts support this clonotype. The chain combines TRBV14 with TRBJ2-3, with 8 bases matching TRBD2. V shed 2 bases and J 2 bases; nucleotides not matched to a gene: 6. This CDR3 spans 16 amino acids. CDR1 is SGHDN, CDR2 FVKESK, per germline. CDR3 in DNA: TGTGCCAGCAGCCAACATAGCGGGGAAAACACAGATACGCAGTATTTT. This sequence encodes CASSQHSGENTDTQYF. The full variable domain, in which reference TRBV14 and TRBJ2-3 provide the parts outside the CDR3, is EAGVTQFPSHSVIEKGQTVTLRCDPISGHDNLYWYRRVMGKEIKFLLHFVKESKQDESGMPNNRFLAERTGGTYSTLKVQPAELEDSGVYFCASSQHSGENTDTQYFGPGTRLTVL.

This clonotype was recorded many times. The rearrangement links TRBV15 to TRBJ1-3; 8 bases line up with TRBD1. V trimming: 0 bases; J trimming: 0 bases; junction bases outside the gene matches: 7. The CDR3 consists of 18 residues. Germline-derived CDR1 and CDR2 are LNHNV and YYDKDF (reference sequence). CDR3 amino acids: CATSRDFRTGGSGNTIYF. Here the CDR3 DNA reads TGTGCCACCAGCAGAGATTTTCGAACAGGGGGCTCTGGAAACACCATATATTTT.

This clonotype was observed many times. V is TRBV20-1 and J is TRBJ2-3, with a possible D match to TRBD1 (5 bases). V was cut by 3 bases and J by 1 base, with 5 bases left in between. CDR1 is DFQATT and CDR2 is SNEGSKA in the germline V gene (reference sequence). This CDR3 comprises 12 residues. The chain's CDR3 is CSARGRTDTQYF. The CDR3 DNA is TGCAGTGCTAGGGGGCGCACAGATACGCAGTATTTT.

The chain recombines TRBV6-1 with TRBJ2-7; D tentatively fits TRBD1 or TRBD2 (5 bases each). CDR3 length: 18 residues. The germline V and J ends were trimmed by 4 bases and 3 bases, with 25 bases remaining between them. Germline V lookup: CDR1 MNHNS, CDR2 SASEGT. CDR3 nucleotides: TGTGCCAGCAGTGGATCCTCGCCCGTGGGGGAGTGGTTCTACGAGCAGTACTTC. It is translated as CASSGSSPVGEWFYEQYF.

This clonotype was seen repeatedly, ten times or more. The chain is built from TRBV28 and TRBJ1-6; D might be TRBD1 (6 bases). The CDR3 covers 15 residues. Trimming stripped 8 bases from V and 8 bases from J, with 19 bases between. Per the germline V gene, CDR1 is MDHEN and CDR2 is SYDVKM. Written as DNA, the CDR3 is TGTGCCAGCGTGGAAGTGGGGGGCGCAGATTCACCCCTCCACTTT. It codes for CASVEVGGADSPLHF. The full variable domain, with the rest looked up from reference TRBV28 and TRBJ1-6, is DVKVTQSSRYLVKRTGEKVFLECVQDMDHENMFWYRQDPGLGLRLIYFSYDVKMKEKGDIPEGYSVSREKKERFSLILESASTNQTSMYLCASVEVGGADSPLHFGNGTRLTVT.

This clonotype has more than one count but fewer than ten. The chain links TRBV20-1 to TRBJ2-5; 13 nucleotides align to TRBD2. The CDR3 has 15 amino acids. The germline CDR1 and CDR2 sequences are DFQATT and SNEGSKA (reference sequence). J was trimmed by 5 bases and V by 5 bases; bases with no gene match: 8. The CDR3, as DNA: TGCAGTGCTGAACGGACTAGCGGGGGCCGTGAGACCCAGTACTTC. Amino acid sequence: CSAERTSGGRETQYF.

This clonotype was seen ten or more times. The chain couples TRBV7-8 to TRBJ2-1, with D tentatively TRBD1 (6 bases). The ends were cut back, 0 bases at V and 4 bases at J, with 13 bases in the middle. The CDR3 spans 16 residues. Germline values: CDR1 SGHVS, CDR2 FQNEAQ. The CDR3 DNA reads as TGTGCCAGCAGCTTAGCCGGGACAAAGAGATACAATGAGCAGTTCTTC. Its translation: CASSLAGTKRYNEQFF.

A remark on this clonotype: One junction end does not reproduce the germline sequence, and a read error may be involved. The V and J genes are TRBV20-1 and TRBJ1-6; TRBD1 agrees at 9 bases. Germline V gene sequence: CDR1 DFQATT, CDR2 SNEGSKA (reference sequence). The CDR3 consists of 16 residues. Here the CDR3 reads CCARDAGGTGTSPLHF. The CDR3 DNA follows: TGCTGTGCTAGAGACGCAGGCGGGACAGGGACTTCACCCCTCCACTTT.